The 28 T cell receptor beta chains presented below share a single source sample, sequenced in a study of cytomegalovirus exposure and HLA in healthy donors (dated by TCRdb to the late 2010s). Library prep was done by the immunoSEQ multiplex PCR assay. For the multiplex PCR, a mixture combining 60 forward primers for TCR Vbeta segments and 13 reverse primers for TCR Jbeta segments was used. TCRdb obtained this table from immuneACCESS and retained in-frame rearrangements with V and J assigned. These tables miss some clones; where compared with another copy, unresolved V genes account for less than half of the shortfall, and the remainder is unexplained. For this sample the table gives over 110,000 clones, of which under 80% were detected only once. The ten largest clones capture 8.8% of the sample. The sample was PBMCs. The receptors shown here come from a woman between 50 and 59 years old in good health and CMV-seropositive.

This clone was counted between two and nine times. V gene TRBV9 combines with J gene TRBJ1-4; 11 bases are shared with TRBD1. Germline V gene lookup returns CDR1 SGDLS and CDR2 YYNGEE. V was pared by 4 bases and J by 7 bases, with 6 bases of the junction left unmatched. CDR3 length: 15 residues. The DNA of the CDR3 is TGTGCCAGCAGCCCAGGGACAGGGGGAGGTGAAAAACTGTTTTTT. It translates to CASSPGTGGGEKLFF.

The chain uses TRBV7-8 and TRBJ2-2, with D unresolved. V lost 3 bases to trimming and J lost 3 bases, with 2 bases between them. Germline V gives CDR1 SGHVS, CDR2 FQNEAQ. The CDR3 has 12 residues. CDR3 in DNA: TGTGCCAGCAGCTTCGACACCGGGGAGCTGTTTTTT. Amino acids: CASSFDTGELFF.

The CDR3 region has the DNA TGCAGTGCCCCCCCCAGCAATGAGCAGTTCTTC. It yields the protein CSAPPSNEQFF. This chain uses TRBV20-1 with TRBJ2-1; D not resolved. The germline CDR1 and CDR2 sequences are DFQATT and SNEGSKA (reference sequence). This CDR3 is built from 11 residues. V was shortened by 6 bases and J by 6 bases, with 9 bases between the two germline ends.

The CDR3 loop is CASSGRDTEAFF. Here the CDR3 DNA reads TGTGCCAGCAGCGGTCGGGACACTGAAGCTTTCTTT. V usage is TRBV9 and J usage is TRBJ1-1; no clear D gene. Trimming removed 3 bases from V and 3 bases from J, with 6 bases in between. CDR1 and CDR2 from the germline V gene are SGDLS and YYNGEE. The CDR3 is 12 amino acids.

The rearrangement uses TRBV6-1 and TRBJ1-3; the D gene is possibly TRBD1 (5 bases). CDR1 is MNHNS, CDR2 SASEGT, per germline. This CDR3 is built from 15 residues. Trimming shortened V by 6 bases and J by 2 bases, and 14 bases separated the two germline ends. DNA of the CDR3: TGTGCCAGCAGCCCCGCCAGGGTCCCTGGAAACACCATATATTTT. Protein product: CASSPARVPGNTIYF.

This clone was detected a few times. CDR3 amino acids: CASSLRTPTNEKLFF. CDR3 in DNA: TGTGCCAGCAGTTTAAGGACACCAACTAATGAAAAACTGTTTTTT. The gene calls are TRBV27 and TRBJ1-4, with D maybe TRBD1 (5 bases). From germline, CDR1 is MNHEY and CDR2 SMNVEV (reference sequence). The CDR3 consists of 15 residues. V shed 2 bases and J shed 0 bases, with 7 bases lying between them. The variable domain in full, completed from reference TRBV27 and TRBJ1-4, reads EAQVTQNPRYLITVTGKKLTVTCSQNMNHEYMSWYRQDPGLGLRQIYYSMNVEVTDKGDVPEGYKVSRKEKRNFPLILESPSPNQTSLYFCASSLRTPTNEKLFFGSGTQLSVL.

This sequence joins TRBV28 and TRBJ1-1; tentatively, D is TRBD1 (5 bases). Germline loops: CDR1 MDHEN, CDR2 SYDVKM. V shed 2 bases and J shed 0 bases, with 10 bases lying between them. The CDR3 covers 15 residues. CDR3 coding DNA: TGTGCCAGCAGTTTAACCGACAGCCTGAACACTGAAGCTTTCTTT. Encoded protein: CASSLTDSLNTEAFF.

The genes are TRBV5-6 and TRBJ2-2, with TRBD2 matching 8 bases. This CDR3 spans 15 amino acids. The V and J ends lost 2 bases and 4 bases, in that order; junction bases with no gene match: 4. CDR1 is SGHDT and CDR2 is YYEEEE in the germline V gene. In DNA, the CDR3 is TGTGCCAGCAGCTTTTACGGGGGGGGCACCGGGGAGCTGTTTTTT. Protein: CASSFYGGGTGELFF.

This clone was seen just once. The CDR3 nucleotides are TGTGCCAGCAGCTATCGGACTAGCGGGGGCAGCACAGATACGCAGTATTTT. It specifies CASSYRTSGGSTDTQYF. The chain links TRBV5-6 to TRBJ2-3; 13 bases are shared with TRBD2. After removal of 3 bases from V and 0 bases from J, the junction contained 4 bases not matched to a gene. Germline V gene lookup returns CDR1 SGHDT and CDR2 YYEEEE. CDR3 length: 17 residues.

Worth noting for this clone: A much larger clone lies a single base off, so this may be a read error. The V call is TRBV7-8, the J call TRBJ2-7; 8 bases agree with TRBD1. V shed 9 bases, J shed 2 bases, and the junction held 3 bases outside the gene matches. The CDR3 totals 12 residues. Germline V CDR1 and CDR2: SGHVS, FQNEAQ. CDR3 residues: CASTGQAYEQYF. CDR3 in DNA: TGTGCCAGTACGGGACAGGCCTACGAGCAGTACTTC.

CDR3 in amino acids: CASSLGRRDSGANVLTF. CDR3 DNA: TGTGCCAGCAGCTTAGGGCGGCGGGACTCTGGGGCCAACGTCCTGACTTTC. The rearrangement links TRBV7-3 to TRBJ2-6, with D maybe TRBD2 (6 bases). This CDR3 has 17 residues. V lost 2 bases and J 0 bases, leaving 11 bases between the germline ends. Germline CDR1 is SGHTA and CDR2 is FQGTGA. Using reference TRBV7-3 and TRBJ2-6 for the parts outside the CDR3, the full variable domain is GAGVSQTPSNKVTEKGKYVELRCDPISGHTALYWYRQSLGQGPEFLIYFQGTGAADDSGLPNDRFFAVRPEGSVSTLKIQRTERGDSAVYLCASSLGRRDSGANVLTFGAGSRLTVL.

The chain is built from TRBV7-9 and TRBJ1-5, with D perhaps matching TRBD1 (6 bases). Per germline, CDR1 SEHNR and CDR2 FQNEAQ (reference sequence). The CDR3 spans 15 residues. Trimming removed 5 bases from V and 3 bases from J, with 14 bases in between. CDR3 nucleotide sequence: TGTGCCAGCAGCGCTACAGGGAGGGACAATCAGCCCCAGCATTTT. Its protein is CASSATGRDNQPQHF.

This chain connects TRBV29-1 to TRBJ1-1; weak D call: TRBD1 (5 bases). CDR1 and CDR2 from the germline V gene are SQVTM and ANQGSEA. Trimming removed 1 base at V and 7 bases at J, with 10 bases between. The CDR3 has 12 residues. CDR3 sequence: CSVEGGRVEAFF. DNA for the CDR3: TGCAGCGTTGAAGGGGGGAGGGTTGAAGCTTTCTTT.

The V gene is TRBV4-3, the J gene TRBJ1-4, with a weak D call TRBD1 (6 bases). CDR1 and CDR2 (germline): LGHNA, YSLEER. Trimming removed 0 bases from V and 6 bases from J, with 14 bases in between. The CDR3 is 16 amino acids. This chain's CDR3 is CASSQDKSRGYEKLFF. In DNA form, the CDR3 reads TGCGCCAGCAGCCAAGATAAAAGCAGGGGATATGAAAAACTGTTTTTT.

In this sample, this clone turned up a few times. The rearrangement uses TRBV10-3 and TRBJ1-1; D is possibly TRBD1 (5 bases). Germline V lookup: CDR1 ENHRY, CDR2 SYGVKD. The CDR3 extends over 19 amino acids. V lost 2 bases, J lost 0 bases, and 22 bases lay in between. As DNA, the CDR3 is TGTGCCATCAGTGAGCCGGGGGGAAGTTCGGGACGTTTGAACACTGAAGCTTTCTTT. Translating it yields CAISEPGGSSGRLNTEAFF.

CDR3 loop: CASSLGTGRSGANVLTF. In DNA, the CDR3 is TGCGCCAGCAGCTTGGGGACAGGCCGCTCTGGGGCCAACGTCCTGACTTTC. The chain is built from TRBV5-1 and TRBJ2-6; 7 bases align to TRBD1. CDR1 is SGHRS, CDR2 YFSETQ, per germline. The ends lost 0 bases at V and 0 bases at J; junction bases unmatched: 3. The CDR3 totals 17 residues. The entire variable domain, with the rest obtained from reference TRBV5-1 and TRBJ2-6, is as follows: KAGVTQTPRYLIKTRGQQVTLSCSPISGHRSVSWYQQTPGQGLQFLFEYFSETQRNKGNFPGRFSGRQFSNSRSEMNVSTLELGDSALYLCASSLGTGRSGANVLTFGAGSRLTVL.

The chain joins TRBV6-1 to TRBJ2-3; D might be TRBD2 (5 bases). Trimming shortened V by 8 bases and J by 2 bases, and 14 bases separated the two germline ends. From germline, CDR1 is MNHNS and CDR2 SASEGT. This CDR3 is built from 14 residues. The CDR3 DNA sequence: TGTGCCAGCGGTTTAGCGCGCGACACAGATACGCAGTATTTT. Translation: CASGLARDTDTQYF.

The chain combines TRBV19 with TRBJ2-3; D may be TRBD2 (7 bases). V lost 1 base, J lost 6 bases, and 17 bases lay in between. This CDR3 comprises 16 residues. Germline CDR1 is LNHDA and CDR2 is SQIVND (reference sequence). The CDR3 loop reads CASSIVGGQGLDTQYF. For the CDR3, the DNA is TGTGCCAGTAGTATAGTGGGGGGGCAGGGATTGGATACGCAGTATTTT.

This clone was observed a handful of times. This chain links TRBV6-1 with TRBJ2-5, with 15 bases fitting TRBD2. The CDR3 has 15 amino acids. Per the germline V gene, CDR1 is MNHNS and CDR2 is SASEGT. Germline trimming cut 7 bases from V and 8 bases from J; bases unmatched to any gene: 8. The CDR3 loop is CASIAGTSGGLTQYF. The CDR3 DNA follows: TGTGCCAGCATAGCCGGGACTAGCGGGGGGCTAACCCAGTACTTC.

V is TRBV5-4 and J is TRBJ1-2, with D perhaps TRBD1 (5 bases). Trimming stripped 1 base from V and 5 bases from J, with 12 bases between. Germline V gene data show CDR1 as SGHNT and CDR2 as YYREEE (reference sequence). The CDR3 runs to 14 residues. The CDR3 DNA reads as TGTGCCAGCAGCTTGTCAGGGCAGGAGTATGGCTACACCTTC. Residues: CASSLSGQEYGYTF.

The DNA of the CDR3 is TGTGCCAGCTCGCGGCACCTACATGGCTACACCTTC. Translation gives CASSRHLHGYTF. The rearrangement links TRBV7-9 to TRBJ1-2; D not certain. This CDR3 is built from 12 residues. With 8 bases removed from V and 6 bases from J, the gap between germline ends came to 13 bases. Germline V lookup: CDR1 SEHNR, CDR2 FQNEAQ (reference sequence).

The V gene is TRBV12-5, the J gene TRBJ2-2, with TRBD1 matching 9 bases. Germline V CDR1 and CDR2: LGHNT, FRNRAP. The junction had 4 bases not matched to a gene; V was cut back by 1 base and J by 4 bases. The CDR3 totals 16 residues. The CDR3 coding sequence is TGTGCTAGTGGTTTGGGACAGGGGGAGGGCACCGGGGAGCTGTTTTTT. This codes for CASGLGQGEGTGELFF.

This chain links TRBV2 with TRBJ2-5, with 11 positions matching TRBD1. Trimming removed 6 bases from V and 1 base from J; junction bases left unmatched: 4. Looked up from germline, CDR1 is SNHLY and CDR2 is FYNNEI. The CDR3 consists of 15 residues. The CDR3 sequence: CASRGGTGGQETQYF. The CDR3 DNA follows: TGTGCCAGCAGGGGGGGGACAGGGGGCCAAGAGACCCAGTACTTC.

About this clone: Germline and junction disagree at one end, which may indicate a read error. This chain joins TRBV7-7 and TRBJ2-5; a weak D match, TRBD2 (6 bases). CDR3 length: 14 residues. Per germline, CDR1 SSHAT and CDR2 FNYEAQ (reference sequence). The CDR3 nucleotides are TGTGCTAGCAGCTCCTTAGCGGCTGGAGAGACCCAGTACTTC. This codes for CASSSLAAGETQYF.

The DNA of the CDR3 is TGTGCCAGCAGCGCCGGGACAGGGGGTTATGGCTACACCTTC. This encodes CASSAGTGGYGYTF. J is TRBJ1-2 and V is TRBV9; TRBD1 matches 11 bases. The trim removed 3 bases at V and 5 bases at J, leaving 3 bases unmatched. Germline values: CDR1 SGDLS, CDR2 YYNGEE. The CDR3 loop spans 14 amino acids.

This chain uses TRBV11-3 with TRBJ2-4, with TRBD2 as a possible D gene (6 bases). Trimming left V 5 bases short and J 0 bases short, with 11 bases between. Per the germline V gene, CDR1 is SGHNT and CDR2 is YENEEA. The CDR3 sequence is 15 residues long. The CDR3 spells CASSATGRAKNIQYF. CDR3 sequence (DNA): TGTGCCAGCAGCGCCACCGGGAGAGCCAAAAACATTCAGTACTTC.

The chain combines TRBV27 with TRBJ2-2; a weak D match, TRBD1 (5 bases). V lost 2 bases, J lost 5 bases, and 12 bases lay in between. Germline V CDR1 and CDR2: MNHEY, SMNVEV (reference sequence). CDR3 length: 15 amino acids. CDR3 protein: CASSLQGPRTGELFF. CDR3 DNA sequence: TGTGCCAGCAGTTTACAGGGTCCGAGGACCGGGGAGCTGTTTTTT.

This clone was counted a few times. V is TRBV7-3 and J is TRBJ1-1; D is unclear. This CDR3 spans 14 amino acids. Germline CDR1 reads SGHTA; CDR2 reads FQGTGA. The V end lost 5 bases, the J end lost 1 base, and 11 bases lay between the germline ends. CDR3 region: CASSRRAGNTEAFF. Written as DNA, the CDR3 is TGTGCCAGCAGCCGGCGGGCCGGGAACACTGAAGCTTTCTTT.